Sequencing of this T cell receptor beta chain was carried out in a study of blood T cell repertoires in COVID-19. This clone occurred once. Using immunoSEQ multiplex PCR, the repertoire was profiled, and TCRdb retains in-frame clones only, with some absent. The table has under 110,000 clones, about 79% seen once. Sequenced: peripheral blood. The clonotype was recovered from a man at least 80 years old with COVID-19, enrolled during active disease.

CDR3 protein: CASSDIVTLYNEQFF. DNA of the CDR3: TGTGCCAGCAGCGATATAGTGACACTCTACAATGAGCAGTTCTTC. V is TRBV6-2 or TRBV6-3 and J is TRBJ2-1; no clear D gene. Germline CDR1 is MNHEY and CDR2 is SVGEGT. The CDR3 consists of 15 residues. Trimming stripped 6 bases from V and 3 bases from J, with 15 bases between.